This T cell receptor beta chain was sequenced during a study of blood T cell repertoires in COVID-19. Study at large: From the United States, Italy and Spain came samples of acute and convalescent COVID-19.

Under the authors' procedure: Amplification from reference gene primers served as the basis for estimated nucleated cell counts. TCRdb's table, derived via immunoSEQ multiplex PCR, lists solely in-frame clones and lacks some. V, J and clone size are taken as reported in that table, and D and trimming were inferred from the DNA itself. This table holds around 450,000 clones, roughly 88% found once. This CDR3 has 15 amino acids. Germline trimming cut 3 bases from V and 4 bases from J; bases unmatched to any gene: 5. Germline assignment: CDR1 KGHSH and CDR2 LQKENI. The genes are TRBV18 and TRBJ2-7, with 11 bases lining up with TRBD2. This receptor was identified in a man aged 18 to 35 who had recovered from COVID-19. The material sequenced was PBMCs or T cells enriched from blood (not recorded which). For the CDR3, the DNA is TGTGCCAGCTCACCTTTAGCGGGGGGGCCGTACGAGCAGTACTTC. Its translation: CASSPLAGGPYEQYF. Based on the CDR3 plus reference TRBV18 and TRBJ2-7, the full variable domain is NAGVMQNPRHLVRRRGQEARLRCSPMKGHSHVYWYRQLPEEGLKFMVYLQKENIIDESGMPKERFSAEFPKEGPSILRIQQVVRGDSAAYFCASSPLAGGPYEQYFGPGTRLTVT.